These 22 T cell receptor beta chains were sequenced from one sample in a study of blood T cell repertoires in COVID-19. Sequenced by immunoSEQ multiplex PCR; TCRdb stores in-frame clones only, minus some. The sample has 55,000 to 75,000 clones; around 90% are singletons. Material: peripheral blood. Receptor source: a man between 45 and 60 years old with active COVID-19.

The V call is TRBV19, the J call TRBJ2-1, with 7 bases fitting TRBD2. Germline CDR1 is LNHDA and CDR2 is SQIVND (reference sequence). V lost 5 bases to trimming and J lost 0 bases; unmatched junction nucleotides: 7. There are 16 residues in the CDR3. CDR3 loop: CASSRTSANSYNEQFF. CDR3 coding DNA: TGTGCCAGTAGTCGAACTAGCGCCAACTCCTACAATGAGCAGTTCTTC.

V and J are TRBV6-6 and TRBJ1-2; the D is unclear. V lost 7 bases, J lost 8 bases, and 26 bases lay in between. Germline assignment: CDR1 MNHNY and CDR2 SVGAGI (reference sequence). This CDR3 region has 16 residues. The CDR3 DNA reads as TGTGCCAGCACCAACCAACGCGACACTGAGAGTGGAGGCTACACCTTC. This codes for CASTNQRDTESGGYTF.

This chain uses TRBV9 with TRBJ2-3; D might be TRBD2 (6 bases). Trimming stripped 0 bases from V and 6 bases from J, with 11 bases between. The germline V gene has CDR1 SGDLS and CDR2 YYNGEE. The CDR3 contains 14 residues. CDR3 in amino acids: CASSVAGGWDTQYF. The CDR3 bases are TGTGCCAGCAGCGTAGCTGGGGGGTGGGATACGCAGTATTTT.

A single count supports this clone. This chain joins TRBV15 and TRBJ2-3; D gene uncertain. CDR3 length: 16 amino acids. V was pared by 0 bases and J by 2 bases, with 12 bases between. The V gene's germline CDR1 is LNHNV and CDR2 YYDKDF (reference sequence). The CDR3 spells CATSRDMAVVTDTQYF. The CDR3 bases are TGTGCCACCAGCAGAGATATGGCGGTAGTCACAGATACGCAGTATTTT.

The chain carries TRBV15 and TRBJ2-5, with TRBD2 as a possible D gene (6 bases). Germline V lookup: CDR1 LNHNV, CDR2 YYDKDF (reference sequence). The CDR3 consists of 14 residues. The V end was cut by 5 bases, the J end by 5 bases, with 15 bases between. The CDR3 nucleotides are TGTGCCACCAGCGGGGGGTCGGTACGGGAGACCCAGTACTTC. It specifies CATSGGSVRETQYF.

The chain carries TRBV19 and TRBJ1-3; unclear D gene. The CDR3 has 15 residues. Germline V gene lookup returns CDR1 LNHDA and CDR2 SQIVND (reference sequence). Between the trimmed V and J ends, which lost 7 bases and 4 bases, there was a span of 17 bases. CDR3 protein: CASTSSRGRGNTIYF. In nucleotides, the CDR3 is TGTGCCAGTACTTCATCGCGGGGTCGCGGAAACACCATATATTTT.

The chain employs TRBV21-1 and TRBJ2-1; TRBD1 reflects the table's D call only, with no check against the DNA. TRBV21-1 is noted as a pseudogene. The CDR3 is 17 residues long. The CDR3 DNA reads TGTGCCAGCAGCAAAGAGGCCCGGGACAAGAGTTACAATGAGCAGTTCTTC. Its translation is CASSKEARDKSYNEQFF.

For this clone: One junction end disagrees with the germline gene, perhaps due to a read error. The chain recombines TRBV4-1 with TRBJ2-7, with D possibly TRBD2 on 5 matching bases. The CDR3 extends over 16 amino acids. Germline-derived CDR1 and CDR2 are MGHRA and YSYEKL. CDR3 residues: CASSQDPPPGSYGQYF. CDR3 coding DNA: TGCGCCAGCAGCCAAGACCCTCCGCCGGGGTCCTACGGGCAGTACTTC.

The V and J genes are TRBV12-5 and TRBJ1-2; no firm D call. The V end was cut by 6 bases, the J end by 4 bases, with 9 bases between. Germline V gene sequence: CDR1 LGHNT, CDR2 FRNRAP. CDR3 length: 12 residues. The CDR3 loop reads CASGYEGYGYTF. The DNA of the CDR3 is TGTGCTAGTGGGTATGAGGGCTATGGCTACACCTTC.

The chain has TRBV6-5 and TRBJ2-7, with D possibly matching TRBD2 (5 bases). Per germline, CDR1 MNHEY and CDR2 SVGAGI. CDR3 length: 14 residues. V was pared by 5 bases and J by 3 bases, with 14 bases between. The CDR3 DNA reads TGTGCCAGCAGTCAACCCTTTCGGGGCTACGAGCAGTACTTC. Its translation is CASSQPFRGYEQYF.

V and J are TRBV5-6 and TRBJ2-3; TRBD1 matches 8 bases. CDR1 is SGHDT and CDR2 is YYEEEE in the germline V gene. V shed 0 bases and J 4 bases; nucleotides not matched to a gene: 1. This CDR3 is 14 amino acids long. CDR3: CASSLGQGSDTQYF. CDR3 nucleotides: TGTGCCAGCAGCTTGGGACAGGGGTCAGATACGCAGTATTTT.

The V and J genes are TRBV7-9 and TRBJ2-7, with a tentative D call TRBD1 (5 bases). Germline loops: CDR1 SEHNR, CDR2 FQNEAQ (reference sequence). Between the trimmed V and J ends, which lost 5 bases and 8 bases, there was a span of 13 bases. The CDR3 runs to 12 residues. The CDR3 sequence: CASSPDTSKQYF. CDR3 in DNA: TGTGCCAGCAGCCCGGACACTTCTAAGCAGTACTTC.

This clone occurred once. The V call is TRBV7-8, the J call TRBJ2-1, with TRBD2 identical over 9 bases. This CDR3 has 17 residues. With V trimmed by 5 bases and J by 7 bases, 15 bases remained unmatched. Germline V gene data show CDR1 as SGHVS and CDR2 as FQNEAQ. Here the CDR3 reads CASSLHRLAGRSNEQFF. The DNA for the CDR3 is TGTGCCAGCAGCCTCCACCGGCTAGCGGGGCGGTCTAATGAGCAGTTCTTC. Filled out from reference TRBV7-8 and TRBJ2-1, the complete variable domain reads GAGVSQSPRYKVAKRGQDVALRCDPISGHVSLFWYQQALGQGPEFLTYFQNEAQLDKSGLPSDRFFAERPEGSVSTLKIQRTQQEDSAVYLCASSLHRLAGRSNEQFFGPGTRLTVL.

CDR3 sequence reads: CASSQDIPGGYEQYF. DNA for the CDR3: TGCGCCAGCAGCCAAGATATACCGGGGGGTTACGAGCAGTACTTC. The chain links TRBV4-3 to TRBJ2-7; 7 bases agree with TRBD2. This CDR3 has 15 residues. Unmatched junction bases numbered 6, after V lost 0 bases and J lost 4 bases. Per germline, CDR1 LGHNA and CDR2 YSLEER.

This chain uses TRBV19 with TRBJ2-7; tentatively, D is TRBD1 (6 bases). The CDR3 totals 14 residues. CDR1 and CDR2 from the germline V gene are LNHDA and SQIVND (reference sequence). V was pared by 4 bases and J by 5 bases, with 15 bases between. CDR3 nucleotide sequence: TGTGCCAGTAGTACGGCGCAGGGGAGCCACGAGCAGTACTTC. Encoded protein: CASSTAQGSHEQYF.

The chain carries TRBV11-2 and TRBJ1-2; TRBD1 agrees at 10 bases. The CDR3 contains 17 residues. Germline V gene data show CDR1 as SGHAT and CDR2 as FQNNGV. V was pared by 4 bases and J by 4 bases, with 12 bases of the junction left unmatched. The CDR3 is CASSSPGQGIKAYGYTF. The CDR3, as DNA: TGTGCCAGCAGCTCACCGGGACAGGGGATAAAAGCCTATGGCTACACCTTC.

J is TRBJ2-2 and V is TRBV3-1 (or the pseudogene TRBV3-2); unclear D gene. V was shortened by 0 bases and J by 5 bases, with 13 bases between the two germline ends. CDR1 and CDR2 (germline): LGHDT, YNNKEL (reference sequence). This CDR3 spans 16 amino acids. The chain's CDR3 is CASSQDRVIRTGELFF. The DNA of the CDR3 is TGTGCCAGCAGCCAAGATCGGGTTATTAGGACCGGGGAGCTGTTTTTT.

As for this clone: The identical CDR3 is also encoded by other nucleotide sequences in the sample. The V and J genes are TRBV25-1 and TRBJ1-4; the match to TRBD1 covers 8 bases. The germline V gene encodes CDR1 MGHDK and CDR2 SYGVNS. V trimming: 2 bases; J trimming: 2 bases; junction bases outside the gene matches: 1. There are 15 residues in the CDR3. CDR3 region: CASSEQGATNEKLFF. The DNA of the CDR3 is TGTGCCAGCAGTGAACAGGGGGCGACTAATGAAAAACTGTTTTTT.

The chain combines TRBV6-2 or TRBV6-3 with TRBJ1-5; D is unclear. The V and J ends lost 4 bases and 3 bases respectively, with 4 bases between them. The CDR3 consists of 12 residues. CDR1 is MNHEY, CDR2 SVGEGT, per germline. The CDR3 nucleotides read TGTGCCAGCAGTTTCAACAATCAGCCCCAGCATTTT. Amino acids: CASSFNNQPQHF.

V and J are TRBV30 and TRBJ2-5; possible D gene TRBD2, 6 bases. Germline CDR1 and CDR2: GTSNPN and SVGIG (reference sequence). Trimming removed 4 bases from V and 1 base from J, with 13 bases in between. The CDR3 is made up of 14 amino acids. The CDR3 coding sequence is TGTGCCTGGATCCTAAGGGGAGGCCAAGAGACCCAGTACTTC. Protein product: CAWILRGGQETQYF.

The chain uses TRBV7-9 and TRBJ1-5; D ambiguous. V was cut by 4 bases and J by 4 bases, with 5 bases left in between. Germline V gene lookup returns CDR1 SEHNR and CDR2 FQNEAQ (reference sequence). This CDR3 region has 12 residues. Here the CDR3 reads CASSSLNQPQHF. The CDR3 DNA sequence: TGTGCCAGCAGCTCCCTTAATCAGCCCCAGCATTTT.

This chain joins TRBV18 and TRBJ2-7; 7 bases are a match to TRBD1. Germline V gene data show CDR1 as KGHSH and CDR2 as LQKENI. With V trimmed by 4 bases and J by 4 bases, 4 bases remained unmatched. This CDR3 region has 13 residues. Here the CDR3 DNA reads TGTGCCAGCTCACTTGGGACAGAATACGAGCAGTACTTC. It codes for CASSLGTEYEQYF.